This TCR beta chain was found in a study of T-cell memory formation after mild COVID-19 (dated by TCRdb to the early 2020s). As for the study more broadly: TCR sequence clusters from the two donors were largely donor specific. In a couple of donors, T-cell clones that expanded and contracted after mild COVID-19 were tracked by sequencing TCRalpha and TCRbeta repertoires over time. The cohort comprised two young, previously healthy adult volunteers, one female and one male.

V loses 6 bases, J loses 5 bases, and the germline ends lie 14 bases apart. Counted from cysteine to phenylalanine, this CDR3 has 14 amino acids. Of the read, only the CDR3 DNA is kept; its 42 bases are in frame from base 1. As encoded in the germline V gene, CDR1 is MDHEN while CDR2 is SYDVKM. Remarks on this clonotype: Its binding antigen is unknown. No quality values exist for individual bases; no much larger clone is one base distant.

Points the paper makes about the study in general: Some responding clones were detected in pre-infection memory, which suggested that pre-existing cross-reactive memory T cells had joined the SARS-CoV-2 response. Whether the second-wave clones peaking on day 37 were SARS-CoV-2 specific was not confirmed. Balanced CD4/CD8 phenotypes were observed for clones contracting from day 15 to 85, whereas a bias towards CD4+ was observed for a second wave of clones expanding from day 15 to 37. Only a couple of mild cases were covered in the study, and larger cohorts including severe cases with pre-infection samples were considered necessary. Contracting CD4+ clones appeared mostly in the CM and EM memory subsets, whereas CD8+ clones were enriched in EMRA.

The listed sequencing device is Illumina NovaSeq 6000. Using 5'RACE with constant-segment primers, TCRalpha and TCRbeta cDNA libraries were constructed, with sample barcodes and unique molecular identifiers added in the process. RNA was extracted from every sample with Trizol reagent. Libraries were amplified in two PCR steps, with a second sample barcode and Illumina TruSeq adapters added in the second step. Sequencing of the libraries was done on an Illumina NovaSeq, producing 2 x 150 bp paired-end reads. As for how the authors treated the data: The reads were demultiplexed and collapsed into UMI-guided consensus sequences using migec v1.2.7. Using mixcr v2.1.11, UMI consensuses were aligned to TRA and TRB V and J templates and then assembled into clonotypes. Expanded or contracted clonotypes were those called significant by both edgeR and NoisET, with noise models trained on biological replicates. For edgeR calls, the thresholds were a false discovery rate-adjusted p below 0.01 and a log2 fold-change of 1. PCA with hierarchical clustering of max-normalized trajectories of the 1000 most abundant clonotypes was used as exploratory dynamics analysis. The CD4 or CD8 phenotype of responding clones was assigned using the separately sequenced CD4+ and CD8+ repertoires. TCRdb handled the public reads itself, with Q25 trimming in fastp and clone calling in MiXCR, and kept productive beta chains. Every entry covers one CDR3 protein and lists the most common genes and DNA from its rows. The V and J calls were determined by TCRdb, not by the authors. Counted in this sample were about 560,000 distinct CDR3 sequences; more than 15% of them appeared once. Around 12% of the sample is in the top ten clones.

PBMCs were isolated by Ficoll-Paque density gradient centrifugation. The sequence joins TRBV28 to TRBJ2-1; a tentative D match to TRBD2 spans 5 bases. This TCR was recovered from an adult woman who had mild COVID-19 (a few samples of this study predate the infection). The sample titles of this study are shuffled in the database, so cell type and time point are left out; the donor was told from shared clones. What was sequenced was PBMCs or a T cell subset sorted from them (not recorded which). DNA sequence: TGTGCCAGCAGCCCCCACTCCGGGAACAATGAGCAGTTCTTC. It is translated as CASSPHSGNNEQFF. The CDR3 plus the reference TRBV28 and TRBJ2-1 genes for the other parts give the full variable domain: DVKVTQSSRYLVKRTGEKVFLECVQDMDHENMFWYRQDPGLGLRLIYFSYDVKMKEKGDIPEGYSVSREKKERFSLILESASTNQTSMYLCASSPHSGNNEQFFGPGTRLTVL.